This TCR beta chain was found in a study of T cell responses to AZD1222 COVID-19 vaccine. Libraries were prepared by immunoSEQ multiplex PCR; TCRdb keeps only in-frame clonotypes and omits some of them. The table records around 100,000 clones, around 86% of them present only once. Study-level results: Females made up more of the donors, who were largely white British, and clonal diversity may have come out too low. Along spike, vaccine-associated CD4 TCRs were found throughout, with dominance at 160-218 and 743-854. Repertoires were collected only later (after the peak T cell response had occurred).

V dropped 3 bases and J dropped 7; count of bases not matched to a gene: 2. This CDR3 contains 12 residues. The V gene's germline CDR1 is MDHEN and CDR2 SYDVKM. About this clone: What it recognizes is unknown.

The sequence was obtained from an adult in good health. This material consisted of peripheral blood, taken on day 0 of AZD1222 vaccination. The rearrangement links TRBV28 to TRBJ1-1, with 7 bases fitting TRBD1. CDR3 bases: TGTGCCAGCAGTTTCTGGGACAGTGAAGCTTTCTTT. Translated: CASSFWDSEAFF.